This TCR beta chain comes out of a study of chronic HIV infection and antiretroviral therapy. This clonotype has at least ten counts. V was trimmed by 4 bases and J by 0 bases, leaving 10 bases between them. The CDR3 is 15 residues long. The germline V gene has CDR1 LNHNV and CDR2 YYDKDF (reference sequence). TCRdb reprocessed the 5' RACE reads via MiXCR and lists one record per CDR3 protein. The repertoire consists of fewer than 40,000 distinct CDR3 sequences, with about 7.4% occurring once and the leading ten covering around 2.9%. The sequence was collected from an adult who had HIV and had not received antiretroviral therapy, or was an uninfected healthy control (not recorded which). The chain couples TRBV15 to TRBJ1-3; D possibly corresponds to TRBD1 (5 bases). Material: peripheral blood. This CDR3 reads CATSTRQISGNTIYF. The CDR3, as DNA: TGTGCCACCAGCACCCGACAGATCTCTGGAAACACCATATATTTT.